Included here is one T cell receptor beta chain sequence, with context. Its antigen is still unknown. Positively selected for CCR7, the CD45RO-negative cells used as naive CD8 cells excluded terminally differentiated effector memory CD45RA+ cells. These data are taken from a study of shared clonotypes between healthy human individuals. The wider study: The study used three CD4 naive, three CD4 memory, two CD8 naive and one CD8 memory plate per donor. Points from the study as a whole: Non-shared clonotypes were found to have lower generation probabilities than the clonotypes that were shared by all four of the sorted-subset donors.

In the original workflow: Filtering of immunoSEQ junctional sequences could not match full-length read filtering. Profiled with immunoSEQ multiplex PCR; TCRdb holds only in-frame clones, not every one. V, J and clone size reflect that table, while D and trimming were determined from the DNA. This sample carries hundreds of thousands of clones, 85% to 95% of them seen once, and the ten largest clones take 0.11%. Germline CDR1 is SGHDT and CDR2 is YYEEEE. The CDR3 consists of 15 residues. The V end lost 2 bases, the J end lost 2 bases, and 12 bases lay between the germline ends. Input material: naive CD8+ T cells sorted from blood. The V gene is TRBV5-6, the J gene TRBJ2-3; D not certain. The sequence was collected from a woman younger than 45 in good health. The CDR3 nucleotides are TGTGCCAGCAGCTTTCTAACTGGGAACACAGATACGCAGTATTTT. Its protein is CASSFLTGNTDTQYF. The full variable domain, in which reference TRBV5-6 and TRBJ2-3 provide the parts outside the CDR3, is DAGVTQSPTHLIKTRGQQVTLRCSPKSGHDTVSWYQQALGQGPQFIFQYYEEEERQRGNFPDRFSGHQFPNYSSELNVNALLLGDSALYLCASSFLTGNTDTQYFGPGTRLTVL.